The rows below give T cell receptor beta chains drawn from one sample of a study of blood T cells in healthy people across ages. TCRdb ran MiXCR on the 5' RACE reads and lists one entry per CDR3 protein. The sample comprises some 800,000 distinct CDR3 sequences, around 42% of which are singletons, and around 18% rests with the top ten. Sample: blood. These receptors were collected from a man in his sixties in good health. Both conserved end residues are part of each CDR3. A D gene is named only where the DNA matches it firmly. Rows give clone size only sometimes, using once, few, many, or a class for an expanded clone.

TRBJ1-6 TRBV7-2 - - TGTGCCAGCAGCTTAATCGCCACTGCGAATTCACCCCTCCACTTT CASSLIATANSPLHF
TRBJ2-1 TRBV6-2/TRBV6-3 few TRBD2 TGTGCCAGCAGACCCCTAGCGGGGGGAGACAATGAGCAGTTCTTC CASRPLAGGDNEQFF
TRBJ1-5 TRBV20-1 - - TGCAGTGCTTACGTGGGAGGGGCCCAGCATTTT CSAYVGGAQHF
TRBJ2-7 TRBV27 - - TGTGCCAGCAGTTTCGGACAGGGCGGGAGCTCCTACAATGAGCAGTACTTC CASSFGQGGSSYNEQYF
TRBJ2-7 TRBV7-2 - TRBD1 TGTGCCAGCAGCTTCGGACAGGGAGAGGCCCCCTACGAGCAGTACTTC CASSFGQGEAPYEQYF
TRBJ2-5 TRBV6-1 many - TGTGCCAGCAGCCGACGGAGCCAAGAGACCCAGTACTTC CASSRRSQETQYF
TRBJ2-7 TRBV27 - - TGTGCCAGCAGTTTGGCGAACTACTACGAGCAGTACTTC CASSLANYYEQYF
TRBJ2-5 TRBV2 - TRBD1 TGTGCCAGCAGTGGGCAGGGGGCGTGGGAGACCCAGTACTTC CASSGQGAWETQYF
TRBJ2-7 TRBV7-8 few - TGTGCCAGCAGCTCAGACGACTCACCCCGCGAGCAGTACTTC CASSSDDSPREQYF
TRBJ2-7 TRBV9 - TRBD2 TGTGCCAGCAGCGTAGATCAGGGAGGGACGGGGAACGAGCAGTACTTC CASSVDQGGTGNEQYF
TRBJ2-7 TRBV6-5 many TRBD2 TGTGCCAGCAGTTACTCTAGCGGGGCGAACGAGCAGTACTTC CASSYSSGANEQYF
TRBJ2-5 TRBV6-5 - - TGTGCCACCCGCAGGGGATGGGCACAGGAGACCCAGTACTTC CATRRGWAQETQYF
TRBJ2-2 TRBV20-1 once - TGCAGTGCTAGGCGGTTAGCGGCCACGAACACCGGGGAGCTGTTTTTT CSARRLAATNTGELFF
TRBJ2-7 TRBV7-2 - - TGTGCCAGCAGCTTAGAAGGGTCAGGGGCCAAAGAGCAGTACTTC CASSLEGSGAKEQYF
TRBJ2-1 TRBV18 - TRBD1 TGTGCCAGCTCACCCGGGACAGGGTTTAATGAGCAGTTCTTC CASSPGTGFNEQFF
TRBJ2-5 TRBV4-3 - - TGCGCCAGCAGCCAAGAGTGGGCCCAGGGAGAGACCCAGTACTTC CASSQEWAQGETQYF
TRBJ2-6 TRBV24-1 - - TGTGCCACCAGTGACGGTTCCGGGGCCAACGTCCTGACTTTC CATSDGSGANVLTF
TRBJ2-7 TRBV5-6 few - TGTGCCAGCAGCCCCCAACGCACCTCCTACGAGCAGTACTTC CASSPQRTSYEQYF
TRBJ2-5 TRBV15 - - TGTGCCACCAGCAGGGATACAGGGAGGCGAGAGACCCAGTACTTC CATSRDTGRRETQYF
TRBJ2-7 TRBV10-3 few - TGTGCCATCAGTGAGTCAATGCGGGGCAGCCCCTACGAGCAGTACTTC CAISESMRGSPYEQYF
TRBJ2-1 TRBV28 - TRBD1 TGTGCCAGCACCCTGGACCGGGACAGGCAATACAATGAGCAGTTCTTC CASTLDRDRQYNEQFF
TRBJ2-3 TRBV2 - TRBD1 TGTGCCAGCAAGGACAGGGGGTATCAGCCCCAGTATTTT CASKDRGYQPQYF
TRBJ2-7 TRBV30 few - TGTGCCTGGAGTGTAGTGGGAACGGTATTGTACTTC CAWSVVGTVLYF
TRBJ2-1 TRBV9 - - TGTGCCAGCAGCGTAGAGGGTAGCGGCAATGAGCAGTTCTTC CASSVEGSGNEQFF
TRBJ2-2 TRBV27 - - TGTGCCAGCACCAGTACGGGGACCCACACCGGGGAGCTGTTTTTT CASTSTGTHTGELFF
TRBJ1-5 TRBV7-9 - - TGTGCCAGCAGCTTAGGCTTCGAAACCTATAGCAATCAGCCCCAGCATTTT CASSLGFETYSNQPQHF
TRBJ1-2 TRBV6-1 - TRBD1 TGTGCCAGCAGTGAATCCGGGACAGGGGTCTATGGCTACACCTTC CASSESGTGVYGYTF
TRBJ1-5 TRBV12-3/TRBV12-4 - TRBD1 TGTGCCAGCAGTCACGCAGGGGGCGGCAATCAGCCCCAGCATTTT CASSHAGGGNQPQHF
TRBJ2-6 TRBV30 few - TGTGCCTGGAGTGCAGGACAGTTCTCTGGGGCCAACGTCCTGACTTTC CAWSAGQFSGANVLTF